This T cell receptor beta chain was sequenced during a study of blood T cell repertoires in COVID-19 (dated by TCRdb to the early 2020s). Looking at the study overall: Samples covering the acute and convalescent phases of COVID-19 were provided by collaborators in the United States, Italy and Spain. A freely available public database, intended as a resource for researchers studying the immune response to SARS-CoV-2, is where the repertoires were released. The material from the prospective study consisted of cDNA or gDNA derived from T cells, B-cell-depleted T cells, or PBMCs. The dataset comprised deeply sampled blood TCRbeta repertoires from subjects exposed to, actively infected with, or recovered from COVID-19. A de-identified subject ID, COVID-19 status, age in years and sex were almost always included in the sample metadata. Samples were obtained from the ongoing ImmuneRACE study (first 160 participants) and from some 1,300 subjects provided by 6 global collaborators. HLA class I and class II types, where available, came from metadata supplied by the sample provider rather than from assay-based typing. The research as a whole found: Clinical and demographic metadata were provided uncurated, with the amount varying by source and participant.

Participants in the prospective study were enrolled through a virtual design, were aged about 18 to 100 years, and lived in roughly 24 United States geographic areas. In the prospective study, cohorts were assigned on the basis of participant-reported clinical history obtained from a screening survey and a study questionnaire. ImmuneRACE Cohort 3 recovered participants were defined by two consecutive negative NP/OP PCR tests, healthcare professional clearance, or symptom resolution. Mobile phlebotomists in the prospective study collected whole blood, serum and a nasopharyngeal or oropharyngeal swab from every participant. Prospective study participants could optionally give additional blood draws and questionnaires over an approximately 2-month period. Blood samples from the prospective study were shipped frozen or at room temperature prior to DNA extraction. From its cysteine to its phenylalanine, the CDR3 spans 18 amino acids. Kept here is only the CDR3 DNA, which spans 54 bases and is read in frame from base 1. Compared with germline, V lacks 0 bases and J lacks 5 bases; bases without a gene match: 11. CDR1 and CDR2, looked up from the germline V gene, are MGHRA and YSYEKL.

The immunoSEQ Assay, a bias-controlled multiplex PCR, was used to amplify TCRbeta CDR3 regions from genomic DNA. The source study handled its data this way. Within the assay, amplification of reference gene primers was used to estimate how many nucleated cells each sample contained. To quantify the absolute abundance of each unique TCRbeta CDR3 rearrangement, sequence reads were collapsed and filtered. Productive Simpson clonality was computed per sample as the square root of Simpson's diversity index over productive rearrangements. TCRdb took this table from immuneACCESS and kept in-frame rearrangements with V and J called. Such tables lack part of the clones; where checked against another copy, unresolved V genes explain under half of the gap, and the rest is unexplained. V, J and clone size were drawn from that table, and D and trimming were deduced from the DNA. Recorded for this sample are over 200,000 clones; approximately 78% of them occurred a single time. Approximately 8.7% of the sample is held by the ten biggest clonotypes.

As regards this clone: It lacks a known antigen. It has no much larger one-base neighbor in the sample; base qualities were not kept.

The sequenced sample was PBMCs or T cells enriched from blood (not recorded which). Recombination linked TRBV4-1 to TRBJ2-7, and TRBD2 aligns with 12 junction nucleotides. This receptor was identified in a man between 35 and 55 years old who had recovered from COVID-19. CDR3 protein: CASSQENLAGGRGHEQYF. The DNA sequence is TGCGCCAGCAGCCAAGAGAACCTAGCGGGGGGGCGGGGCCACGAGCAGTACTTC.